The 22 T cell receptor beta chains presented below share a single source sample, sequenced in a study of CD8 T cells in Susac syndrome. RNA amounts of roughly 0.5 to 1 ug underwent reverse transcription with random hexamers. TCRdb re-called the immunoSEQ multiplex PCR reads through MiXCR, storing one row per CDR3 protein. The sample lists 200,000 to 250,000 distinct CDR3 sequences; around 93% were seen once. The sequencing input was CD4+ T cells from PBMCs. Receptors were obtained from a human donor with multiple sclerosis.

This chain uses TRBV7-2 with TRBJ1-3, with D uncertain. V lost 1 base, J lost 4 bases, and 8 bases lay in between. Germline CDR1 is SGHTA and CDR2 is FQGNSA. There are 14 residues in the CDR3. The CDR3 DNA reads TGTGCCAGCAGCTTAGGGGGAACCGGAAACACCATATATTTT. Translating it yields CASSLGGTGNTIYF. The full variable domain, in which reference TRBV7-2 and TRBJ1-3 provide the parts outside the CDR3, is GAGVSQSPSNKVTEKGKDVELRCDPISGHTALYWYRQSLGQGLEFLIYFQGNSAPDKSGLPSDRFSAERTGGSVSTLTIQRTQQEDSAVYLCASSLGGTGNTIYFGEGSWLTVV.

The CDR3 DNA sequence: TGTGCCAGCAGCTTATCACGGAGAGAGCAGTTCTTC. Translation gives CASSLSRREQFF. The V and J genes are TRBV7-2 and TRBJ2-1; no clear D gene. This CDR3 comprises 12 residues. From germline, CDR1 is SGHTA and CDR2 FQGNSA. V was shortened by 2 bases and J by 10 bases, with 9 bases between the two germline ends. The full variable domain, its missing parts supplied by reference TRBV7-2 and TRBJ2-1, is GAGVSQSPSNKVTEKGKDVELRCDPISGHTALYWYRQSLGQGLEFLIYFQGNSAPDKSGLPSDRFSAERTGGSVSTLTIQRTQQEDSAVYLCASSLSRREQFFGPGTRLTVL.

The chain has TRBV3-1 and TRBJ1-5; 11 bases align to TRBD1. Germline trimming cut 8 bases from V and 6 bases from J; bases unmatched to any gene: 6. In germline, CDR1 is LGHDT, CDR2 YNNKEL (reference sequence). The CDR3 covers 14 residues. The CDR3 region is CASGDRGRSQPQHF. The CDR3 bases are TGTGCCAGCGGGGACAGGGGGAGAAGTCAGCCCCAGCATTTT.

The chain couples TRBV7-3 to TRBJ2-5, with D perhaps matching TRBD1 or TRBD2 (6 bases each). The CDR3 consists of 14 residues. Deletions cut 0 bases from V and 4 bases from J, with 9 bases between. Germline-derived CDR1 and CDR2 are SGHTA and FQGTGA. The CDR3 loop reads CASSLTGGRETQYF. CDR3 nucleotides: TGTGCCAGCAGCTTAACGGGGGGCCGAGAGACCCAGTACTTC.

V is TRBV3-1 and J is TRBJ2-6, with D possibly TRBD1 on 5 matching bases. This CDR3 comprises 18 residues. The V end was cut by 4 bases, the J end by 2 bases, with 18 bases between. Germline assignment: CDR1 LGHDT and CDR2 YNNKEL (reference sequence). The chain's CDR3 is CASSPRQLETAGANVLTF. Written as DNA, the CDR3 is TGTGCCAGCAGCCCCCGACAGCTTGAGACGGCTGGGGCCAACGTCCTGACTTTC.

This chain uses TRBV5-1 with TRBJ2-3; 9 bases align to TRBD1. Per germline, CDR1 SGHRS and CDR2 YFSETQ. J was trimmed by 2 bases and V by 4 bases; bases with no gene match: 8. The CDR3 is 16 amino acids. The CDR3 protein is CASSNGGDRVTDTQYF. CDR3 bases: TGCGCCAGCAGCAATGGCGGGGACAGGGTCACAGATACGCAGTATTTT.

This clonotype was counted a few times. This CDR3 is CASSPRGVYEQYF. As DNA, the CDR3 is TGTGCCAGTAGTCCCCGGGGGGTCTACGAGCAGTACTTC. J is TRBJ2-7 and V is TRBV19; 7 positions agree with TRBD2. CDR1 and CDR2 from the germline V gene are LNHDA and SQIVND (reference sequence). V shed 5 bases, J shed 3 bases, and the junction held 4 bases outside the gene matches. This CDR3 has 13 residues.

To note about this clonotype: Relative to the germline gene, one junction end is altered; a read error may explain this. The chain uses TRBV7-7 and TRBJ2-3, with D tentatively TRBD2 (6 bases). Germline V gene sequence: CDR1 SSHAT, CDR2 FNYEAQ (reference sequence). The CDR3 length is 14 residues. The chain's CDR3 is CASSLSSAGDTQYF. The CDR3 DNA sequence: TGTGCTAGCAGCTTATCTTCAGCGGGAGATACGCAGTATTTT.

This chain's CDR3 is CATSDLEANQPQHF. CDR3 nucleotides: TGTGCCACCAGTGATTTAGAGGCTAATCAGCCCCAGCATTTT. This sequence joins TRBV24-1 and TRBJ1-5; no reliable D call. The CDR3 has 14 residues. V shed 1 base and J shed 4 bases, with 7 bases lying between them. CDR1 is KGHDR and CDR2 is SFDVKD in the germline V gene.

The chain is built from TRBV29-1 and TRBJ2-6; D remains ambiguous. The V and J ends lost 7 bases and 2 bases respectively, with 9 bases between them. Germline assignment: CDR1 SQVTM and CDR2 ANQGSEA. CDR3 length equals 13 residues. DNA of the CDR3: TGCAGCGCCAGGAGAACTGGGGCCAACGTCCTGACTTTC. Translation: CSARRTGANVLTF.

The V and J genes are TRBV30 and TRBJ2-1; 10 nucleotides agree with TRBD2. The CDR3 runs 18 residues. V was clipped by 2 bases and J by 1 base; unmatched bases: 11. Germline V gene lookup returns CDR1 GTSNPN and CDR2 SVGIG (reference sequence). The CDR3 here is CAWSNSGGALGSYNEQFF. The CDR3 nucleotides read TGTGCCTGGAGTAACAGCGGGGGGGCTCTCGGGTCCTACAATGAGCAGTTCTTC.

This clonotype appeared once. The rearrangement links TRBV2 to TRBJ2-7; 8 bases line up with TRBD1. The V gene's germline CDR1 is SNHLY and CDR2 FYNNEI. V was pared by 6 bases and J by 7 bases, with 8 bases of the junction left unmatched. The CDR3 spans 13 residues. The CDR3 nucleotides read TGTGCCAGCAGATGGCAGGGGGCGCGTGAGCAGTACTTC. This translates into CASRWQGAREQYF.

V and J are TRBV2 and TRBJ2-1; the D is unclear. V dropped 10 bases and J dropped 5 bases, with 3 bases sitting between them. CDR3 length: 9 amino acids. Germline lookup yields CDR1 SNHLY and CDR2 FYNNEI. The CDR3 coding sequence is TGTGCCATCGACAATGAGCAGTTCTTC. Translation: CAIDNEQFF.

The V call is TRBV28, the J call TRBJ2-7; D may be TRBD2 (5 bases). CDR1 and CDR2 (germline): MDHEN, SYDVKM. The CDR3 is 15 residues long. V was cut by 6 bases and J by 5 bases, with 20 bases left in between. The CDR3 reads CASRLLAPAGNEQYF. The CDR3 DNA follows: TGTGCCAGCAGACTTCTAGCCCCGGCGGGTAACGAGCAGTACTTC.

The chain links TRBV4-2 to TRBJ1-3; D unresolved. CDR3 length: 18 amino acids. The germline CDR1 and CDR2 sequences are LGHNA and YNFKEQ. The germline V and J ends were trimmed by 0 bases and 0 bases, with 15 bases remaining between them. CDR3 sequence reads: CASSQDKFGPTSGNTIYF. CDR3 bases: TGTGCCAGCAGCCAAGATAAGTTCGGGCCAACCTCTGGAAACACCATATATTTT.

The chain uses TRBV12-3 or TRBV12-4 and TRBJ1-3; the D is unclear. V was clipped by 4 bases and J by 4 bases, with 11 bases between them. The length of the CDR3 is 14 residues. The CDR3 reads CASSSRVRGNTIYF. As DNA, the CDR3 is TGTGCCAGCAGTTCTCGGGTTAGGGGAAACACCATATATTTT.

This rearrangement joins TRBV9 to TRBJ2-2, with 10 bases aligning to TRBD2. J gave up 3 bases and V 0 bases, and 2 bases lay outside the gene matches. The CDR3 totals 16 residues. Germline V gives CDR1 SGDLS, CDR2 YYNGEE. In nucleotides, the CDR3 is TGTGCCAGCAGCGTAGAAGCGGGGGGGGACACCGGGGAGCTGTTTTTT. Protein: CASSVEAGGDTGELFF.

This clonotype was seen just once. V and J are TRBV19 and TRBJ2-4; 8 bases are a match to TRBD2. V lost 6 bases, J lost 5 bases, and 6 bases stayed unmatched. The germline CDR1 and CDR2 sequences are LNHDA and SQIVND (reference sequence). This CDR3 contains 14 residues. The DNA for the CDR3 is TGTGCCAGTAGCACCGGGGGGGGCCAAAACATTCAGTACTTC. It encodes CASSTGGGQNIQYF. The whole variable domain, filled in from reference TRBV19 and TRBJ2-4, reads DGGITQSPKYLFRKEGQNVTLSCEQNLNHDAMYWYRQDPGQGLRLIYYSQIVNDFQKGDIAEGYSVSREKKESFPLTVTSAQKNPTAFYLCASSTGGGQNIQYFGAGTRLSVL.

The chain carries TRBV28 and TRBJ1-6, with D possibly matching TRBD1 (5 bases). The CDR3 consists of 15 residues. V lost 5 bases and J 10 bases, leaving 18 bases between the germline ends. Germline CDR1 reads MDHEN; CDR2 reads SYDVKM. CDR3 protein: CASSPSRGSRSPLHF. CDR3 DNA: TGTGCCAGCAGTCCCTCGAGGGGCTCGAGATCACCCCTCCACTTT.

This rearrangement joins TRBV27 to TRBJ1-1; D may be TRBD1 (6 bases). Germline-derived CDR1 and CDR2 are MNHEY and SMNVEV (reference sequence). The V and J ends lost 5 bases and 1 base respectively, with 11 bases between them. This CDR3 contains 14 residues. The CDR3 nucleotides read TGTGCCAGCAGTCTCGGACAGCCGAACACTGAAGCTTTCTTT. This encodes CASSLGQPNTEAFF.

The chain uses TRBV30 and TRBJ1-2; TRBD1 matches at 8 bases. CDR1 and CDR2 (germline): GTSNPN, SVGIG (reference sequence). The CDR3 runs 13 residues. The V gene end was trimmed by 0 bases and the J gene end by 8 bases; junction bases not matched to a gene: 5. CDR3 sequence: CAWSVIGTGGYTF. In DNA form, the CDR3 reads TGTGCCTGGAGTGTTATTGGGACAGGAGGCTACACCTTC.

This clonotype was seen only a few times. The chain links TRBV5-1 to TRBJ2-3, with 7 positions matching TRBD1. The V gene's germline CDR1 is SGHRS and CDR2 YFSETQ. This CDR3 contains 14 residues. The V gene end was trimmed by 4 bases and the J gene end by 2 bases; junction bases not matched to a gene: 4. CDR3 nucleotides: TGCGCCAGCAGCCGGGACAGCTCCACAGATACGCAGTATTTT. It codes for CASSRDSSTDTQYF. The complete variable domain, with remaining parts taken from reference TRBV5-1 and TRBJ2-3, reads KAGVTQTPRYLIKTRGQQVTLSCSPISGHRSVSWYQQTPGQGLQFLFEYFSETQRNKGNFPGRFSGRQFSNSRSEMNVSTLELGDSALYLCASSRDSSTDTQYFGPGTRLTVL.